Shown below are 2 T cell receptor beta chains from a single sample sequenced in a study of Tregs in tolerant kidney transplant recipients. Clones were sequenced by immunoSEQ multiplex PCR, and TCRdb holds only the in-frame ones, with some missing. There are tens of thousands of clones in the sample; 85% to 90% occur only once, and about 0.37% lies in the top ten. The sample consisted of CD4+ T cells from blood, taken before the transplant. These receptor sequences come from a human donor who received a combined kidney and bone marrow transplant.

This chain joins TRBV30 and TRBJ2-7; tentative D call: TRBD1 (5 bases). There are 12 residues in the CDR3. The V gene lost 2 bases and the J gene lost 2 bases, with 7 bases spanning the gap. In germline, CDR1 is GTSNPN, CDR2 SVGIG (reference sequence). The DNA of the CDR3 is TGTGCCTGGAGTTCAGGGACCTACGAGCAGTACTTC. Translated, it gives CAWSSGTYEQYF. Filled out from reference TRBV30 and TRBJ2-7, the complete variable domain reads SQTIHQWPATLVQPVGSPLSLECTVEGTSNPNLYWYRQAAGRGLQLLFYSVGIGQISSEVPQNLSASRPQDRQFILSSKKLLLSDSGFYLCAWSSGTYEQYFGPGTRLTVT.

The V and J genes are TRBV28 and TRBJ2-2, with 7 nucleotides matching TRBD1. Germline V gives CDR1 MDHEN, CDR2 SYDVKM. The CDR3 contains 14 residues. Trimming took 5 bases from V and 1 from J; bases not matched to a gene: 1. CDR3 residues: CASSPGGNTGELFF. The CDR3 region has the DNA TGTGCCAGCAGTCCAGGGGGGAACACCGGGGAGCTGTTTTTT.